The rows below give T cell receptor beta chains drawn from one sample of a study of beta chain features in type 1 diabetes. Only in-frame clones appear in the TCRdb table, and some are missing; sequencing was by immunoSEQ multiplex PCR. This table holds some 640,000 clones, about 14% found once. The sequencing sample was made of naive CD4+ T cells from blood. The receptors derive from a man aged 18 to 29 with type 1 diabetes. Each CDR3 is given with its conserved first and last residue. A D gene is named only where the DNA matches it firmly. Clone sizes are given selectively: once, few, many, or a class where the clone is expanded.

v_call	d_call	j_call	clone_size	cdr3_nt	cdr3_aa
TRBV18	.	TRBJ2-7	few	TGTGCCAGCTCACCAAAGGCAGACTCCTACGAGCAGTACTTC	CASSPKADSYEQYF
TRBV5-6	.	TRBJ1-2	.	TGTGCCAGCTCCGCTCACCTAGTCGACTATGGCTACACCTTC	CASSAHLVDYGYTF
TRBV18	.	TRBJ1-5	.	TGTGCCAGCTCACCATCTGGTGGAGGGGGGCTTCAGCCCCAGCATTTT	CASSPSGGGGLQPQHF
TRBV18	.	TRBJ1-3	few	TGTGCCAGCTCCGGCAGGGTCGGCGCTGGAAACACCATATATTTT	CASSGRVGAGNTIYF
TRBV9	.	TRBJ2-3	.	TGTGCCAGCAGCGTAGCAGGGCAGACAGATACGCAGTATTTT	CASSVAGQTDTQYF
TRBV6-6	.	TRBJ2-3	few	TGTGCCAGCAGACAGGGACGACTTGATACGCAGTATTTT	CASRQGRLDTQYF
TRBV7-2	.	TRBJ2-5	.	TGTGCCAGCAGCTTTACCGTAGGAGAGACCCAGTACTTC	CASSFTVGETQYF
TRBV7-9	.	TRBJ1-2	few	TGTGCCAGCAGCGGCAGTACCACGACTGACTATGGCTACACCTTC	CASSGSTTTDYGYTF
TRBV29-1	.	TRBJ2-7	few	TGCAGCGTCGGGGCAGGTCGTGTGTGGCAGCAGTACTTC	CSVGAGRVWQQYF
TRBV9	.	TRBJ1-1	.	TGTGCCAGCAGCGTAGACCCGATTAATGAAGCTTTCTTT	CASSVDPINEAFF
TRBV30	.	TRBJ2-3	.	TGTGCCTGGAGTGTACGGGGTTCTTCTAGCACAGATACGCAGTATTTT	CAWSVRGSSSTDTQYF
TRBV29-1	.	TRBJ2-4	.	TGCAGCGCCTTGCGGTCCAAAAACATTCAGTACTTC	CSALRSKNIQYF
TRBV23-1	.	TRBJ2-5	few	TGCGCCAGCAGTCAGACCGGGAAAACCGCGGAGACCCAGTACTTC	CASSQTGKTAETQYF
TRBV2	.	TRBJ2-3	few	TGTGCCAGCAGTAGGACGGGCACAGATACGCAGTATTTT	CASSRTGTDTQYF
TRBV6-5	TRBD1	TRBJ2-1	few	TGTGCCAGACGAATAGGGGACAGGGCGCCCAATGAGCAGTTCTTC	CARRIGDRAPNEQFF
TRBV6-1	.	TRBJ2-3	.	TGTGCCAGCAGCCCAGGGGATTCTACAGATACGCAGTATTTT	CASSPGDSTDTQYF
TRBV29-1	TRBD1	TRBJ2-5	.	TGCAGCGCCGACAGGGGGTCGCAAGAGACCCAGTACTTC	CSADRGSQETQYF
TRBV6-5	TRBD1	TRBJ1-5	.	TGTGCCAGCTCGACAGGGGGCGACCAGCCCCAGCATTTT	CASSTGGDQPQHF
TRBV7-9	.	TRBJ2-1	many	TGTGCCAGCAGCCCCGACGAGGGGCAGTTCTTC	CASSPDEGQFF
TRBV5-1	TRBD1	TRBJ1-1	few	TGCGCCAGCAGTGGGGGACAGGTGAACACTGAAGCTTTCTTT	CASSGGQVNTEAFF
TRBV2	.	TRBJ2-5	.	TGTGCCAGCAGTGCTCAGGCCAAGGAGACCCAGTACTTC	CASSAQAKETQYF
TRBV10-1	.	TRBJ1-1	few	TGCGCCAGCAGAGAGGCCGACAGTGAGAACACTGAAGCTTTCTTT	CASREADSENTEAFF
TRBV5-6	.	TRBJ1-1	few	TGTGCCAGCAGTTCGGCCCCTTATCTGAACACTGAAGCTTTCTTT	CASSSAPYLNTEAFF
TRBV5-4	TRBD1	TRBJ1-2	.	TGTGCCAGCAGCTCATCCGGGACAGGGTCTAACTATGGCTACACCTTC	CASSSSGTGSNYGYTF
TRBV28	TRBD1	TRBJ2-7	.	TGTGCCAGCAGTTTCGTTCGCGGGACAGGGGGCTACGAGCAGTACTTC	CASSFVRGTGGYEQYF
TRBV27	TRBD1	TRBJ1-5	.	TGTGCCAGCAGTAGGACAGGAGGGGCTAATCAGCCCCAGCATTTT	CASSRTGGANQPQHF
TRBV29-1	.	TRBJ2-3	.	TGCAGCGTTGAACCCTTTCCGGGTTTACGTCCGGGTAGCACAGATACGCAGTATTTT	CSVEPFPGLRPGSTDTQYF
TRBV19	.	TRBJ1-5	.	TGTGCCAGTAGTAGCGGACTTCTCCTCTATCAGCCCCAGCATTTT	CASSSGLLLYQPQHF
TRBV28	.	TRBJ2-7	.	TGTGCCAGCAGTGCCTACAGGTTCTACGAGCAGTACTTC	CASSAYRFYEQYF
TRBV29-1	.	TRBJ2-7	few	TGCAGCGTTCAGAGCGGAACCTACGAGCAGTACTTC	CSVQSGTYEQYF
TRBV29-1	TRBD2	TRBJ2-3	few	TGCAGCGTCCTAGCGGGAGGGCCGAATACGCAGTATTTT	CSVLAGGPNTQYF
TRBV7-9	.	TRBJ1-1	few	TGTGCCAGCAGCTTAGAGCGGCCCCGGGACACTGAAGCTTTCTTT	CASSLERPRDTEAFF
TRBV6-6	.	TRBJ2-1	.	TGTGCCAGCGGCACTCTCTCCTACAATGAGCAGTTCTTC	CASGTLSYNEQFF
TRBV18	.	TRBJ1-2	few	TGTGCCAGCTCACCCCAGGCGGGGATCTATGGCTACACCTTC	CASSPQAGIYGYTF
TRBV21-1	.	TRBJ1-6	few	TGTCCCCCTCTAAACCGACACGACTTCTGGAATTCACCCCTCCACTTT	CPPLNRHDFWNSPLHF
TRBV25-1	TRBD2	TRBJ2-5	few	TGTGCCAGCAGTGATTCTAGCGGGGCGGGAGAGACCCAGTACTTC	CASSDSSGAGETQYF
TRBV6-1	TRBD1	TRBJ1-1	.	TGTGCCAGCAGTGAACAGGGGGTAATCGGCACTGAAGCTTTCTTT	CASSEQGVIGTEAFF
TRBV14	.	TRBJ2-7	few	TGTGCCAGCAGCCCGAAATTTTCAAGTGTATCCTACGAGCAGTACTTC	CASSPKFSSVSYEQYF
TRBV6-5	.	TRBJ2-2	.	TGTGCCAGCAGGCCTTTTGGTGTGGGGGAGCTGTTTTTT	CASRPFGVGELFF
TRBV6-5	.	TRBJ2-5	few	TGTGCCAGCAGTGGGCAGGGAGGCCGAGAGACCCAGTACTTC	CASSGQGGRETQYF
TRBV7-9	TRBD1	TRBJ1-4	few	TGTGCCAGCAGCCTCCGGACAGGGGGCCGGGAAAAACTGTTTTTT	CASSLRTGGREKLFF
TRBV27	.	TRBJ2-5	.	TGTGCCAGCACCGAAATGGGAGGTACCTCGGAGACCCAGTACTTC	CASTEMGGTSETQYF
TRBV13	TRBD2	TRBJ2-7	once	TGTGCCAGCAGCCCCCGAGCCTCGCCAGCGGGAGGATCCTACGAGCAGTACTTC	CASSPRASPAGGSYEQYF
TRBV2	TRBD1	TRBJ1-3	.	TGTGCCAGCACCCGAAGGACAGGGGGAAACACCATATATTTT	CASTRRTGGNTIYF
TRBV4-1	.	TRBJ2-2	few	TGCGCCAGCAGCCAAGTACAAGGCACCGGGGAGCTGTTTTTT	CASSQVQGTGELFF
TRBV7-2	TRBD2	TRBJ2-2	few	TGTGCCAGCAGCTTAGTAAGGCTAGCGGAGAACACCGGGGAGCTGTTTTTT	CASSLVRLAENTGELFF
TRBV6-5	TRBD1	TRBJ1-1	few	TGTGCCAGCAGCCGAGCAGGGACAGTTGAAGCTTTCTTT	CASSRAGTVEAFF
TRBV27	.	TRBJ1-2	.	TGTGCCAGCAGTTTATCTGGGGCCTATGGCTACACCTTC	CASSLSGAYGYTF
TRBV27	.	TRBJ2-3	.	TGTGCCAGCAACAAATACCCAGGCGCCGGCACAGATACGCAGTATTTT	CASNKYPGAGTDTQYF
TRBV2	.	TRBJ1-2	.	TGTGCCAGCAGTGGCTGGGCGGGTAACTATGGCTACACCTTC	CASSGWAGNYGYTF
TRBV4-1	.	TRBJ2-5	.	TGCGCCAGCAGCCAAGGAAGGAGGGACTTCGAAGAGACCCAGTACTTC	CASSQGRRDFEETQYF
TRBV2	.	TRBJ1-1	.	TGTGCCAGCAACCCAAACACTGAAGCTTTCTTT	CASNPNTEAFF
TRBV30	TRBD2	TRBJ2-1	.	TGTGCCTGGAGCGCACTAGCGAGGAATGAGCAGTTCTTC	CAWSALARNEQFF